The 29 T cell receptor beta chains listed next were all sequenced from one sample in a study of cytomegalovirus exposure and HLA in healthy donors. Researchers ran the PCR with 60 Vbeta and 13 Jbeta primers. Method: immunoSEQ multiplex PCR; TCRdb's copy keeps in-frame clones and lacks some. Seen here are about 120,000 clones, 74% observed once, and the top ten hold approximately 2.2%. The specimen was PBMCs. These receptors all stem from a human donor in good health.

This chain connects TRBV5-1 to TRBJ1-1; D ambiguous. V was shortened by 0 bases and J by 0 bases, with 6 bases between the two germline ends. The CDR3 sequence is 14 residues long. Germline assignment: CDR1 SGHRS and CDR2 YFSETQ. In DNA form, the CDR3 reads TGCGCCAGCAGCTTGGAACAGCTGAACACTGAAGCTTTCTTT. Encoded protein: CASSLEQLNTEAFF. Based on the CDR3 plus reference TRBV5-1 and TRBJ1-1, the full variable domain is KAGVTQTPRYLIKTRGQQVTLSCSPISGHRSVSWYQQTPGQGLQFLFEYFSETQRNKGNFPGRFSGRQFSNSRSEMNVSTLELGDSALYLCASSLEQLNTEAFFGQGTRLTVV.

The chain uses TRBV7-2 and TRBJ2-7, with 9 bases lining up with TRBD1. J gave up 0 bases and V 5 bases, and 5 bases lay outside the gene matches. This CDR3 has 15 amino acids. CDR1 is SGHTA, CDR2 FQGNSA, per germline. The DNA of the CDR3 is TGTGCCAGCAGCATCGCGGGACAGGGCTCCTACGAGCAGTACTTC. Protein: CASSIAGQGSYEQYF.

This chain uses TRBV4-3 with TRBJ2-4; no clear D gene. Trimming took off 2 bases at V and 1 base at J, with 6 bases between the two ends. This CDR3 is 14 amino acids long. Germline V lookup: CDR1 LGHNA, CDR2 YSLEER. The CDR3 region is CASSQNFAKNIQYF. The CDR3 DNA reads TGCGCCAGCAGCCAAAACTTCGCCAAAAACATTCAGTACTTC.

The V call is TRBV5-4, the J call TRBJ1-2, with 7 bases fitting TRBD1. CDR1 is SGHNT, CDR2 YYREEE, per germline (reference sequence). Germline trimming cut 2 bases from V and 4 bases from J; bases unmatched to any gene: 5. The CDR3 runs to 14 residues. CDR3 residues: CASSLQGIVYGYTF. The CDR3 DNA reads TGTGCCAGCAGCTTACAGGGGATCGTCTATGGCTACACCTTC. The variable domain in full, completed from reference TRBV5-4 and TRBJ1-2, reads ETGVTQSPTHLIKTRGQQVTLRCSSQSGHNTVSWYQQALGQGPQFIFQYYREEENGRGNFPPRFSGLQFPNYSSELNVNALELDDSALYLCASSLQGIVYGYTFGSGTRLTVV.

The chain links TRBV7-2 to TRBJ2-7; D is perhaps TRBD1 (5 bases). The CDR3 has 12 residues. Germline CDR1 reads SGHTA; CDR2 reads FQGNSA. Trimming pared 5 bases from V and 3 bases from J, leaving 8 bases between. CDR3 DNA sequence: TGTGCCAGCAGCCCGACAGACTACGAGCAGTACTTC. Its translation: CASSPTDYEQYF.

There are a few counts of this clone. The DNA for the CDR3 is TGTGCCAGCTCACCCTTTCGGACTAGCGGGAGTTCCCCCGTCTACGAGCAGTACTTC. It codes for CASSPFRTSGSSPVYEQYF. This chain joins TRBV18 and TRBJ2-7, with TRBD2 identical over 13 bases. The CDR3 length is 19 residues. Germline loops: CDR1 KGHSH, CDR2 LQKENI. V lost 3 bases to trimming and J lost 3 bases; unmatched junction nucleotides: 14.

The chain is built from TRBV2 and TRBJ1-1, with D hard to call. CDR1 is SNHLY, CDR2 FYNNEI, per germline. The ends were cut back, 3 bases at V and 11 bases at J, with 16 bases in the middle. The CDR3 has 13 residues. The CDR3 DNA follows: TGTGCCAGCAGTGAGCGGGTCGCCCGAGGTGCTTTCTTT. Translation gives CASSERVARGAFF.

The chain uses TRBV10-2 and TRBJ2-3; possibly TRBD2 for D (6 bases). Germline assignment: CDR1 WSHSY and CDR2 SAAADI. V dropped 6 bases and J dropped 0 bases, with 10 bases sitting between them. The CDR3 runs to 14 residues. CDR3 in amino acids: CASRIGTSTDTQYF. For the CDR3, the DNA is TGCGCCAGCAGGATCGGGACTAGCACAGATACGCAGTATTTT.

The rearrangement uses TRBV6-1 and TRBJ2-7, with 9 positions matching TRBD2. Germline lookup yields CDR1 MNHNS and CDR2 SASEGT. The CDR3 has 17 amino acids. V was pared by 3 bases and J by 3 bases, with 12 bases of the junction left unmatched. CDR3 residues: CASSEGDPGLAGYEQYF. The CDR3 DNA sequence: TGTGCCAGCAGTGAGGGGGACCCGGGACTAGCCGGCTACGAGCAGTACTTC.

The chain couples TRBV6-5 to TRBJ1-4; tentatively, D is TRBD1 (6 bases). V lost 0 bases, J lost 4 bases, and 12 bases lay in between. Germline V gene lookup returns CDR1 MNHEY and CDR2 SVGAGI. CDR3 size: 16 residues. CDR3 residues: CASSYSRNRDNEKLFF. In DNA form, the CDR3 reads TGTGCCAGCAGTTACTCGAGAAACAGGGATAATGAAAAACTGTTTTTT.

This clone was seen a few times. V is TRBV5-1 and J is TRBJ2-2; D is possibly TRBD2 (5 bases). The CDR3 consists of 15 residues. V was pared by 1 base and J by 4 bases, with 11 bases between. Germline V lookup: CDR1 SGHRS, CDR2 YFSETQ. The CDR3 sequence: CASSLSGFGTGELFF. Written as DNA, the CDR3 is TGCGCCAGCAGCTTGTCGGGGTTCGGCACCGGGGAGCTGTTTTTT.

The gene calls are TRBV28 and TRBJ1-4; 7 nucleotides align to TRBD1. V shed 6 bases and J 14 bases; nucleotides not matched to a gene: 15. The CDR3 sequence is 14 residues long. Germline V gene data show CDR1 as MDHEN and CDR2 as SYDVKM. The CDR3 region is CASRADRVYRGLFF. In DNA, the CDR3 is TGTGCCAGCAGGGCCGACAGGGTCTATAGGGGGCTGTTTTTT.

This clone was recorded only once. The V and J genes are TRBV19 and TRBJ2-1, with TRBD2 identical over 7 bases. J was trimmed by 4 bases and V by 5 bases; bases with no gene match: 11. Looked up from germline, CDR1 is LNHDA and CDR2 is SQIVND (reference sequence). The CDR3 is 16 residues long. CDR3 sequence: CASSAGSLALYNEQFF. Written as DNA, the CDR3 is TGTGCCAGTAGTGCGGGGTCACTAGCGTTGTACAATGAGCAGTTCTTC.

CDR3 region: CSVARDRGIADTQYF. The CDR3 DNA follows: TGCAGCGTTGCGAGGGACAGGGGTATCGCAGATACGCAGTATTTT. The rearrangement links TRBV29-1 to TRBJ2-3; 10 nucleotides agree with TRBD1. The CDR3 has 15 amino acids. Trimming cost V 4 bases and J 4 bases; bases outside gene matches: 8. Germline CDR1 SQVTM, CDR2 ANQGSEA.

V is TRBV7-6 and J is TRBJ2-7, with 8 bases matching TRBD1. Germline V gives CDR1 SGHVS, CDR2 FNYEAQ. V lost 1 base to trimming and J lost 6 bases; unmatched junction nucleotides: 11. The CDR3 has 16 residues. The CDR3 DNA reads as TGTGCCAGCAGCTTAGAGTCGGGGCAGGGGGCGGGCGAGCAGTACTTC. Its protein is CASSLESGQGAGEQYF.

In this sample, this clone turned up a few times. The chain links TRBV5-1 to TRBJ2-1; 8 bases agree with TRBD2. Germline CDR1 and CDR2: SGHRS and YFSETQ. The length of the CDR3 is 15 residues. The J segment lost 8 bases and the V segment lost 0 bases, leaving 7 bases of the junction unmatched. In DNA form, the CDR3 reads TGCGCCAGCAGCTTGGATCCGGGAGGGCCTTATGAGCAGTTCTTC. Its protein product is CASSLDPGGPYEQFF. Supplemented by reference TRBV5-1 and TRBJ2-1, the full variable domain reads KAGVTQTPRYLIKTRGQQVTLSCSPISGHRSVSWYQQTPGQGLQFLFEYFSETQRNKGNFPGRFSGRQFSNSRSEMNVSTLELGDSALYLCASSLDPGGPYEQFFGPGTRLTVL.

The genes are TRBV30 and TRBJ1-1, with 10 positions matching TRBD1. Trimming removed 0 bases from V and 10 bases from J; junction bases left unmatched: 11. Germline-derived CDR1 and CDR2 are GTSNPN and SVGIG (reference sequence). The CDR3 consists of 15 residues. As DNA, the CDR3 is TGTGCCTGGAGTGTACAAGGGACAGGGGCTCCTGTAGCTTTCTTT. Encoded protein: CAWSVQGTGAPVAFF.

The J gene is TRBJ1-1, the V gene TRBV18; 9 bases are shared with TRBD1. Unmatched junction bases numbered 8, after V lost 1 base and J lost 2 bases. Germline assignment: CDR1 KGHSH and CDR2 LQKENI. This CDR3 spans 17 amino acids. This CDR3 reads CASSPLPAGQGNTEAFF. The CDR3 DNA follows: TGTGCCAGCTCACCACTGCCGGCGGGACAGGGCAACACTGAAGCTTTCTTT. Using reference TRBV18 and TRBJ1-1 for the parts outside the CDR3, the full variable domain is NAGVMQNPRHLVRRRGQEARLRCSPMKGHSHVYWYRQLPEEGLKFMVYLQKENIIDESGMPKERFSAEFPKEGPSILRIQQVVRGDSAAYFCASSPLPAGQGNTEAFFGQGTRLTVV.

The chain recombines TRBV6-6 with TRBJ1-5; no clear D gene. Germline CDR1 is MNHNY and CDR2 is SVGAGI (reference sequence). The V end lost 8 bases, the J end lost 2 bases, and 10 bases lay between the germline ends. There are 13 residues in the CDR3. The CDR3 protein is CASESGGNQPQHF. The CDR3 DNA is TGTGCCAGCGAATCCGGAGGCAATCAGCCCCAGCATTTT.

This clone showed up just a few times. The V and J genes are TRBV6-6 and TRBJ1-5, with D unresolved. Trimming cost V 6 bases and J 0 bases, with 12 bases left between them. Germline V gene lookup returns CDR1 MNHNY and CDR2 SVGAGI (reference sequence). The CDR3 runs to 15 residues. CDR3 sequence: CASSPDGVSNQPQHF. In DNA, the CDR3 is TGTGCCAGCAGCCCGGACGGGGTTAGCAATCAGCCCCAGCATTTT.

The gene calls are TRBV28 and TRBJ1-4; 8 bases line up with TRBD1. The CDR3 is made up of 16 amino acids. Germline V gene sequence: CDR1 MDHEN, CDR2 SYDVKM. The ends lost 5 bases at V and 4 bases at J; junction bases unmatched: 9. CDR3: CASSPTGQGHNEKLFF. DNA for the CDR3: TGTGCCAGCAGTCCCACCGGACAGGGCCATAATGAAAAACTGTTTTTT. The whole variable domain, remainder taken from reference TRBV28 and TRBJ1-4, is DVKVTQSSRYLVKRTGEKVFLECVQDMDHENMFWYRQDPGLGLRLIYFSYDVKMKEKGDIPEGYSVSREKKERFSLILESASTNQTSMYLCASSPTGQGHNEKLFFGSGTQLSVL.

V and J are TRBV27 and TRBJ2-3; D is unclear. The CDR3 covers 15 residues. V shed 4 bases and J shed 7 bases, with 18 bases lying between them. Germline-derived CDR1 and CDR2 are MNHEY and SMNVEV (reference sequence). CDR3 region: CASSSGASRANTQYF. The CDR3 DNA reads TGTGCCAGCAGTTCAGGCGCCTCCCGCGCTAATACGCAGTATTTT.

The genes are TRBV7-7 and TRBJ2-5; possible D gene TRBD1, 6 bases. The assigned J gene may be wrong: the sequence end matches TRBJ2-7 better. Looked up from germline, CDR1 is SSHAT and CDR2 is FNYEAQ (reference sequence). This CDR3 comprises 13 residues. This CDR3 is CASSPLQGYEQYF. DNA for the CDR3: TGTGCCAGCAGCCCACTACAGGGCTACGAGCAGTACTTC.

The rearrangement uses TRBV28 and TRBJ2-5, with 7 bases lining up with TRBD1. Unmatched junction bases numbered 10, after V lost 2 bases and J lost 1 base. CDR1 and CDR2 from the germline V gene are MDHEN and SYDVKM. There are 17 residues in the CDR3. The chain's CDR3 is CASSLPDRVGLQETQYF. Written as DNA, the CDR3 is TGTGCCAGCAGTTTACCAGACAGGGTAGGGCTCCAAGAGACCCAGTACTTC.

The rearrangement links TRBV18 to TRBJ2-5, with D perhaps matching TRBD1 (6 bases). The CDR3 sequence is 13 residues long. The germline CDR1 and CDR2 sequences are KGHSH and LQKENI. V lost 4 bases and J lost 4, with 10 bases in between. The CDR3 spells CASSQGTLETQYF. In DNA form, the CDR3 reads TGTGCCAGCTCACAAGGGACATTAGAGACCCAGTACTTC.

DNA of the CDR3: TGTGCCAGCAGTTCCCTCTCACAGGTCCGGGAGCTGTTTTTT. The encoded protein is CASSSLSQVRELFF. The genes are TRBV28 and TRBJ2-2, with D tentatively TRBD1 (5 bases). CDR3 length: 14 amino acids. Trimming pared 4 bases from V and 9 bases from J, leaving 15 bases between. CDR1 MDHEN and CDR2 SYDVKM come from the germline V gene.

This clone showed up just once. The CDR3 sequence: CASSPPNYQGFHMYF. CDR3 DNA: TGTGCCAGCTCACCACCAAATTATCAGGGTTTCCATATGTACTTC. This chain links TRBV18 with TRBJ2-7, with a weak D call TRBD1 (5 bases). The germline V gene has CDR1 KGHSH and CDR2 LQKENI. The V gene lost 0 bases and the J gene lost 12 bases, with 21 bases spanning the gap. The CDR3 spans 15 residues.

The chain is built from TRBV29-1 and TRBJ2-3; a weak D match, TRBD2 (5 bases). The germline V and J ends were trimmed by 7 bases and 4 bases, with 9 bases remaining between them. Looked up from germline, CDR1 is SQVTM and CDR2 is ANQGSEA. This CDR3 comprises 11 residues. This CDR3 is CSEEVADTQYF. CDR3 sequence (DNA): TGCAGCGAGGAGGTGGCAGATACGCAGTATTTT.

The chain's CDR3 is CASSVVSGGSDTQYF. The CDR3 DNA reads TGTGCCAGCAGTGTGGTTAGCGGGGGGTCAGATACGCAGTATTTT. This sequence joins TRBV6-4 and TRBJ2-3; 10 bases match TRBD2. Germline V lookup: CDR1 MRHNA, CDR2 SNTAGT. CDR3 length: 15 amino acids. The J segment lost 4 bases and the V segment lost 4 bases, leaving 5 bases of the junction unmatched.